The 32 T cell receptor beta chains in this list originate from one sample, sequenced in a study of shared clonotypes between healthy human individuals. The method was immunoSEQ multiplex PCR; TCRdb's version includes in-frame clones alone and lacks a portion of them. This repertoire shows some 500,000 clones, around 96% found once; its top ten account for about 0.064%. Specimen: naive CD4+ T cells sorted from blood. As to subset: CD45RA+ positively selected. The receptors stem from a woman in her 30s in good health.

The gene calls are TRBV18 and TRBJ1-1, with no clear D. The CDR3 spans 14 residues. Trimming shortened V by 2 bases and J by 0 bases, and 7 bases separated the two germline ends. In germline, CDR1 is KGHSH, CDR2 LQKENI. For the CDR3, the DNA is TGTGCCAGCTCACCAGGGGTCGTGAACACTGAAGCTTTCTTT. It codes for CASSPGVVNTEAFF.

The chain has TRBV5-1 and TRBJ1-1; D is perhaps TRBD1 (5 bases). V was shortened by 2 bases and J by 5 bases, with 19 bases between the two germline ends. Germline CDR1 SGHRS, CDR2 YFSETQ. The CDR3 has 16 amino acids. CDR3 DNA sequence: TGCGCCAGCAGCTTTCAGGGTGGAGTAAAGGTGACTGAAGCTTTCTTT. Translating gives CASSFQGGVKVTEAFF. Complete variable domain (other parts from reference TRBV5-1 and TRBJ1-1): KAGVTQTPRYLIKTRGQQVTLSCSPISGHRSVSWYQQTPGQGLQFLFEYFSETQRNKGNFPGRFSGRQFSNSRSEMNVSTLELGDSALYLCASSFQGGVKVTEAFFGQGTRLTVV.

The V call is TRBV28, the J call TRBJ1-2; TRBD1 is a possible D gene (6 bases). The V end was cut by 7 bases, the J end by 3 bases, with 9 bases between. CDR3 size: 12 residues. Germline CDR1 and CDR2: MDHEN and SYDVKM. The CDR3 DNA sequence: TGTGCCAGCACCGCAGGGGACTATGGCTACACCTTC. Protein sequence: CASTAGDYGYTF.

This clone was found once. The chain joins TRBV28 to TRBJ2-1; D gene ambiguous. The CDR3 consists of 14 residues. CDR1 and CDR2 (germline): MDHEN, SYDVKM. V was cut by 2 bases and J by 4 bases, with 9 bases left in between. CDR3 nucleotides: TGTGCCAGCAGTTTAAAGGGCGGATACAATGAGCAGTTCTTC. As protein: CASSLKGGYNEQFF.

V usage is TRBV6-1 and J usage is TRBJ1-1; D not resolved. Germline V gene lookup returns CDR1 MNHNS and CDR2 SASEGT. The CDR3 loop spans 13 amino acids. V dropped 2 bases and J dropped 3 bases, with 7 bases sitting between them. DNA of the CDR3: TGTGCCAGCAGTGAAATTAATTACACTGAAGCTTTCTTT. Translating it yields CASSEINYTEAFF.

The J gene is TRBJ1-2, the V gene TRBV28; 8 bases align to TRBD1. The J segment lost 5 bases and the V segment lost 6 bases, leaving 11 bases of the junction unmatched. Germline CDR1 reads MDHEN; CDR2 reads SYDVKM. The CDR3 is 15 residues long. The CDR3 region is CASRVTGASPYGYTF. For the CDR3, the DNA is TGTGCCAGCAGGGTGACAGGGGCCAGCCCGTATGGCTACACCTTC.

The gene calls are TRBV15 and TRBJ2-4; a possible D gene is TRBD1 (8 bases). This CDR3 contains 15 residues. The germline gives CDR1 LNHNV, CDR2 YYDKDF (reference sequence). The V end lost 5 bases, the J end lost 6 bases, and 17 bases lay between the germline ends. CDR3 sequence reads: CATSRGQGGRNIQYF. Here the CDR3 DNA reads TGTGCCACCAGCCGAGGACAGGGCGGGAGAAACATTCAGTACTTC.

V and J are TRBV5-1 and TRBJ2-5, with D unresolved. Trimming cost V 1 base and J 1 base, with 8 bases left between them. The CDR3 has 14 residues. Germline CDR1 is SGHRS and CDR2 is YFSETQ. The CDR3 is CASSLIGIQETQYF. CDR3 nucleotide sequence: TGCGCCAGCAGCTTGATTGGGATCCAAGAGACCCAGTACTTC.

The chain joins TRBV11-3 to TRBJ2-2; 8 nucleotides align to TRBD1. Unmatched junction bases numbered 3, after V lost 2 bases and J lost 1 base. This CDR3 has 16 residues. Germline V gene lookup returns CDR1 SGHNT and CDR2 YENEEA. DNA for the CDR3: TGTGCCAGCAGCTTATCAGGGGGCTTGAACACCGGGGAGCTGTTTTTT. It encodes CASSLSGGLNTGELFF.

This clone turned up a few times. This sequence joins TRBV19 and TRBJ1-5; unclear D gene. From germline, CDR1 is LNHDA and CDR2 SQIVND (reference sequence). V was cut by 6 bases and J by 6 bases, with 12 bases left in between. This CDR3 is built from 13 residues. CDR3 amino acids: CASSQDDVQPQHF. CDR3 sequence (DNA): TGTGCCAGTAGCCAGGACGACGTTCAGCCCCAGCATTTT.

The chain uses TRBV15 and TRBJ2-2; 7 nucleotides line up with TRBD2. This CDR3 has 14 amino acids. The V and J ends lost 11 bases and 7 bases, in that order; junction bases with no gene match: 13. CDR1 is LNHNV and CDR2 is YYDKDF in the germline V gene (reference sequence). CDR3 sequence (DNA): TGTGCCGCCGGGGGAGGGGAGATTGTCGGGGAGCTGTTTTTT. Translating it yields CAAGGGEIVGELFF.

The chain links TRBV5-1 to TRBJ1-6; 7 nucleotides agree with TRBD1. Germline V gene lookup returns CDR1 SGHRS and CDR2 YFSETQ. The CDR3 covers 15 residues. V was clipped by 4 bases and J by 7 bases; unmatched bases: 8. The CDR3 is CASSITGQSNSPLHF. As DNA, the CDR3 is TGCGCCAGCAGCATCACGGGACAGTCCAATTCACCCCTCCACTTT. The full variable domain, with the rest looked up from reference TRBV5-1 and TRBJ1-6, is KAGVTQTPRYLIKTRGQQVTLSCSPISGHRSVSWYQQTPGQGLQFLFEYFSETQRNKGNFPGRFSGRQFSNSRSEMNVSTLELGDSALYLCASSITGQSNSPLHFGNGTRLTVT.

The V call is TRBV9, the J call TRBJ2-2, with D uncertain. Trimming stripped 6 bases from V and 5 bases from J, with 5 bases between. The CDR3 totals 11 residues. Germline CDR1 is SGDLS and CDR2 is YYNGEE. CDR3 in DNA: TGTGCCAGCAAGGGAACCGGGGAGCTGTTTTTT. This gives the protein CASKGTGELFF.

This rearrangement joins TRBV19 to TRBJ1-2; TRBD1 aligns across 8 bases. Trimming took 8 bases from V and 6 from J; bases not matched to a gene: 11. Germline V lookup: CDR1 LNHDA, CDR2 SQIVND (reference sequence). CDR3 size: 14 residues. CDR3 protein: CASSPETGENGYTF. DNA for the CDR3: TGTGCCAGTTCTCCCGAGACAGGGGAGAATGGCTACACCTTC.

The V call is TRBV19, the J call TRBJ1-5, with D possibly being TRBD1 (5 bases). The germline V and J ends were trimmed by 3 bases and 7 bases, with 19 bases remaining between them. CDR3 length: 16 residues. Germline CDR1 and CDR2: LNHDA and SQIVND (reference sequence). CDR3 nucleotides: TGTGCCAGTAGTATGGGGGGTTTTGCGGTTTTCCAGCCCCAGCATTTT. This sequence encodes CASSMGGFAVFQPQHF.

The CDR3 protein is CASSYSGTNTGELFF. CDR3 DNA: TGTGCCAGCAGTTACTCGGGGACGAACACCGGGGAGCTGTTTTTT. V gene TRBV6-5 combines with J gene TRBJ2-2, with D unclear. Trimming took 0 bases from V and 0 from J, leaving 5 bases between them. Germline values: CDR1 MNHEY, CDR2 SVGAGI. This CDR3 region has 15 residues.

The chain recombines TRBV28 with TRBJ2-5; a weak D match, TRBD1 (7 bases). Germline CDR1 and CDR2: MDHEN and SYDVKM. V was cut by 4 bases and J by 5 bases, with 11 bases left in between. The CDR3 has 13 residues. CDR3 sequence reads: CASSWRGQETQYF. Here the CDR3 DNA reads TGTGCCAGCAGTTGGAGGGGACAGGAGACCCAGTACTTC. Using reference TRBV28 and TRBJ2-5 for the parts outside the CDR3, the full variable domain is DVKVTQSSRYLVKRTGEKVFLECVQDMDHENMFWYRQDPGLGLRLIYFSYDVKMKEKGDIPEGYSVSREKKERFSLILESASTNQTSMYLCASSWRGQETQYFGPGTRLLVL.

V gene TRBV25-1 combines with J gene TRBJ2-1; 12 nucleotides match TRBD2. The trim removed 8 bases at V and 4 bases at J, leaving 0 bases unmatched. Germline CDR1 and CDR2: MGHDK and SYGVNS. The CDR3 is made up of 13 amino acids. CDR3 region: CASGTSGYNEQFF. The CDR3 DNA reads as TGTGCCAGCGGGACTAGCGGGTACAATGAGCAGTTCTTC.

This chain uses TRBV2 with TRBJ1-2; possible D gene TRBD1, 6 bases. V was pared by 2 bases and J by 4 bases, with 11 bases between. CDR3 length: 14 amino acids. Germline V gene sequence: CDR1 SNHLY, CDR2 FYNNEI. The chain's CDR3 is CASSEQGSLYGYTF. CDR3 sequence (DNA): TGTGCCAGCAGTGAACAGGGGTCCCTCTATGGCTACACCTTC.

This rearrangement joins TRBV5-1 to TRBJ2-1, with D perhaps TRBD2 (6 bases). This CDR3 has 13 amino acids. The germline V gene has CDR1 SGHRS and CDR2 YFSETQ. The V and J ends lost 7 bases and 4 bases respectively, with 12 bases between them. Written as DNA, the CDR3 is TGCGCCAGCCGGGACTCTTTATACAATGAGCAGTTCTTC. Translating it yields CASRDSLYNEQFF.

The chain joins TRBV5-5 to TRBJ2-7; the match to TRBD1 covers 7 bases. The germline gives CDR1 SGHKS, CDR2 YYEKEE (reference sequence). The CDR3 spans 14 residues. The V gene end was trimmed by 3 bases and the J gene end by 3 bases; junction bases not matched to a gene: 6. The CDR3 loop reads CASSSGTVNYEQYF. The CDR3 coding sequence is TGTGCCAGCAGCTCCGGGACAGTCAACTACGAGCAGTACTTC.

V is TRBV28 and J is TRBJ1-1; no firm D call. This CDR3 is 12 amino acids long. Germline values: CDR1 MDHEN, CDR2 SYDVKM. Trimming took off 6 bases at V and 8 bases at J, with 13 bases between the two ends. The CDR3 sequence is CASRKWRGEAFF. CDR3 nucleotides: TGTGCCAGCAGAAAGTGGAGAGGGGAAGCTTTCTTT.

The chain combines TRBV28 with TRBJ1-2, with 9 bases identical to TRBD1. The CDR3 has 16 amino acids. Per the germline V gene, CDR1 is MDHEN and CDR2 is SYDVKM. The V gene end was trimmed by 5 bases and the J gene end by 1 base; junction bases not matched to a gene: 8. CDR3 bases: TGTGCCAGCAGTCGCTTTATGGACAGGGGTAACTATGGCTACACCTTC. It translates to CASSRFMDRGNYGYTF.

Written as DNA, the CDR3 is TGCGCCAGCAGCATGGCTAACACCGACATAACCTACAATGAGCAGTTCTTC. This sequence encodes CASSMANTDITYNEQFF. V gene TRBV5-1 combines with J gene TRBJ2-1; D gene uncertain. Per the germline V gene, CDR1 is SGHRS and CDR2 is YFSETQ. The V and J ends lost 4 bases and 2 bases respectively, with 19 bases between them. The length of the CDR3 is 17 residues.

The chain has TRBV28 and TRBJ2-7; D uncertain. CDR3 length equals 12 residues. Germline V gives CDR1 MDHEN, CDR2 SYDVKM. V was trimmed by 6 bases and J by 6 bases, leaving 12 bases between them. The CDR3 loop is CASSTLPGEQYF. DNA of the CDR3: TGTGCCAGCAGCACCCTCCCAGGCGAGCAGTACTTC. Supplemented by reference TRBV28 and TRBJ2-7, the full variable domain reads DVKVTQSSRYLVKRTGEKVFLECVQDMDHENMFWYRQDPGLGLRLIYFSYDVKMKEKGDIPEGYSVSREKKERFSLILESASTNQTSMYLCASSTLPGEQYFGPGTRLTVT.

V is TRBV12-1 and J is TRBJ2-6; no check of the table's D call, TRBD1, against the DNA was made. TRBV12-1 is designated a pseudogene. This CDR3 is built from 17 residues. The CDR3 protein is CASSCTGEKGGANVLTF. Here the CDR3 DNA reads TGTGCCAGCAGCTGCACAGGGGAGAAAGGTGGGGCCAACGTCCTGACTTTC.

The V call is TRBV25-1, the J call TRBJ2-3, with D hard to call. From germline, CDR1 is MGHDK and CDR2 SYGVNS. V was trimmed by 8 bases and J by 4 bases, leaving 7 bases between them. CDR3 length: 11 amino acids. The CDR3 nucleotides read TGTGCCAGCCCCCGTGCAGATACGCAGTATTTT. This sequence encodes CASPRADTQYF.

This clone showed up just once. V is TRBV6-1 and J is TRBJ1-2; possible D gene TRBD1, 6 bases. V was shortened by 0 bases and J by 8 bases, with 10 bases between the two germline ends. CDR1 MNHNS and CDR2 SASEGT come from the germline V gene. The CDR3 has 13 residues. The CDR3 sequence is CASSEAGGRGYTF. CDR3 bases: TGTGCCAGCAGTGAAGCAGGGGGACGGGGCTACACCTTC.

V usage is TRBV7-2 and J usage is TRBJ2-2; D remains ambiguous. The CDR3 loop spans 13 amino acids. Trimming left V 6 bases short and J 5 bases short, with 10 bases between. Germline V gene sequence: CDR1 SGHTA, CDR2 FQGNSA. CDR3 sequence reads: CASSSLLTGELFF. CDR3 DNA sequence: TGTGCCAGCAGTAGCTTATTGACCGGGGAGCTGTTTTTT.

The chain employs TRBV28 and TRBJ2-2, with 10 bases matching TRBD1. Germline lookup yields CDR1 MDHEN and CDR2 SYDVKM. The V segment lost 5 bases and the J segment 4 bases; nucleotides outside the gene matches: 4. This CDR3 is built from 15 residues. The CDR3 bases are TGTGCCAGCAGTGGCAGGACAGGGGGCACCGGGGAGCTGTTTTTT. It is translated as CASSGRTGGTGELFF.

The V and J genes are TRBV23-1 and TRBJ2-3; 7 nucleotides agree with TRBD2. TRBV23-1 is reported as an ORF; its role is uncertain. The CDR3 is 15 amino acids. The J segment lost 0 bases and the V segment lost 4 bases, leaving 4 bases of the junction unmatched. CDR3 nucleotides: TGCGCCAGCAGTCTCCCTAGCGGAAGCACAGATACGCAGTATTTT. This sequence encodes CASSLPSGSTDTQYF.

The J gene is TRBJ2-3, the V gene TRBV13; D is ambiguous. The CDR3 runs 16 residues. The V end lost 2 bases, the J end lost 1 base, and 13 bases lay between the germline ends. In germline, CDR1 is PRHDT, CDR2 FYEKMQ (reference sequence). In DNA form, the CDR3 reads TGTGCCAGCAGCTTAAACTACGCGGTCGGCACAGATACGCAGTATTTT. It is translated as CASSLNYAVGTDTQYF. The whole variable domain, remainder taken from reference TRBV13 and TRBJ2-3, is AAGVIQSPRHLIKEKRETATLKCYPIPRHDTVYWYQQGPGQDPQFLISFYEKMQSDKGSIPDRFSAQQFSDYHSELNMSSLELGDSALYFCASSLNYAVGTDTQYFGPGTRLTVL.